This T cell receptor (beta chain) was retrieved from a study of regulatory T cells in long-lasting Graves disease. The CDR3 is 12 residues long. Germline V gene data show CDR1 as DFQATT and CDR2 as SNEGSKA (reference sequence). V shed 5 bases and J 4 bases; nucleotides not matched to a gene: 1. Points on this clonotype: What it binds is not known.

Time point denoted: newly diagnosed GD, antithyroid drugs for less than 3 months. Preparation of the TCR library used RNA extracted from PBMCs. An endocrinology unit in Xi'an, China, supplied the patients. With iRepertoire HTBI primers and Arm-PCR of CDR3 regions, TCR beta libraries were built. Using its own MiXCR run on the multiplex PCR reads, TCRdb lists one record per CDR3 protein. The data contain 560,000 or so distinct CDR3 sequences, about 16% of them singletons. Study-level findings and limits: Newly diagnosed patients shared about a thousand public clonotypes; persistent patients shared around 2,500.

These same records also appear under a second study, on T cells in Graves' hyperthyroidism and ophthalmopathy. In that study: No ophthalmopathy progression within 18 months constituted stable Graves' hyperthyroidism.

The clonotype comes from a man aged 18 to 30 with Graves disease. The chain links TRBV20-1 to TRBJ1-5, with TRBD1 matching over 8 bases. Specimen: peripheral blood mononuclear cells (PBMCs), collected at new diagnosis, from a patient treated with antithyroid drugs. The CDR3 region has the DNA TGCAGTGCTGGGACAGGTAATCAGCCCCAGCATTTT. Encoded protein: CSAGTGNQPQHF.